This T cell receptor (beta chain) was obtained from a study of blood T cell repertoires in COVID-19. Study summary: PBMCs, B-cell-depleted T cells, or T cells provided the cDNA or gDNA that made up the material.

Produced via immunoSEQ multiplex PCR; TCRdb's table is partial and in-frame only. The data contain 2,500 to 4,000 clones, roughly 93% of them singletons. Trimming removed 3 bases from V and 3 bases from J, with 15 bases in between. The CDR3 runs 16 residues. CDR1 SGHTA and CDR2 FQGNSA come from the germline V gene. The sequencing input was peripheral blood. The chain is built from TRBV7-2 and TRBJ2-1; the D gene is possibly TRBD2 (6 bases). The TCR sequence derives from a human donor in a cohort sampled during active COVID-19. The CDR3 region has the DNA TGTGCCAGCAGCTTGGGAGGTGGGGGAGGCTACAATGAGCAGTTCTTC. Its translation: CASSLGGGGGYNEQFF. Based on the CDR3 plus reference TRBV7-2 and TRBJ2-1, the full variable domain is GAGVSQSPSNKVTEKGKDVELRCDPISGHTALYWYRQSLGQGLEFLIYFQGNSAPDKSGLPSDRFSAERTGGSVSTLTIQRTQQEDSAVYLCASSLGGGGGYNEQFFGPGTRLTVL.